Sequencing of this T cell receptor beta chain was carried out in a study of graft-versus-host responses after intestinal transplantation. Turning to the study itself: Each recipient received anti-thymocyte globulin induction, then tacrolimus and steroids for 2 to 3 years. Study-wide results and limits: GvH clones appeared in recipient marrow, some first in ileum or blood. The presence of high graft-versus-host to host-versus-graft clonal ratios in allografts characterized patients with graft-donor T cell macrochimerism. Circulating GvH clones peaking coincided with falling HvG clones soon after transplant.

The CDR3 has 13 amino acids. Germline-derived CDR1 and CDR2 are LNHDA and SQIVND (reference sequence). V lost 5 bases, J lost 2 bases, and 9 bases lay in between. Data came from immunoSEQ multiplex PCR; TCRdb stores just in-frame clones and leaves some out. The repertoire includes about 71,000 clones, 90% of them detected once, and approximately 1.4% sits in the top ten. Note on this clone: Antigen unknown.

Sequences were derived from unstimulated CD8+ T cells sorted from spleen or lymph node cells, sampled before intestinal transplant. The clonotype comes from a human donor who received an intestinal transplant. The genes are TRBV19 and TRBJ1-1, with D unclear. The CDR3 spells CASSLQANTEAFF. DNA for the CDR3: TGTGCCAGTAGTCTCCAGGCCAACACTGAAGCTTTCTTT.